Listed below are T cell receptor beta chains from one sample, sequenced in a study of tumor and adjacent non-tumor tissue in lung cancer. TCRdb ran MiXCR on the multiplex PCR reads and lists one entry per CDR3 protein. Here the sample spans approximately 90,000 distinct CDR3 sequences, more than 75% being singletons. Material for sequencing was distant non-tumor lung tissue. The receptors were sampled from a woman aged 45-59 years with non-small cell lung cancer. Both conserved end residues are part of each CDR3. The D gene is left open where the match is weak. The size field is filled for only some rows; it gives once, few, many or a size class.

>TRBV4-1|NA|NA|TRBJ2-2
CASMWEYTWELFF
TGCGCCAGCATGTGGGAGTACACCTGGGAGCTGTTTTTT
>TRBV11-3|NA|TRBD1|TRBJ1-1
CASSQTGVSTEAFF
TGTGCCAGCAGTCAGACAGGGGTGAGCACTGAAGCTTTCTTT
>TRBV20-1|NA|NA|TRBJ2-3
CSARESGLSTTDTQFF
TGCAGTGCTAGAGAGTCAGGCCTATCAACCACAGATACGCAGTTTTTT
>TRBV20-1|NA|NA|TRBJ2-1
CSTSGVMIEEQFF
TGCAGTACTAGTGGGGTTATGATAGAAGAGCAGTTCTTC
>TRBV6-4|NA|TRBD2|TRBJ2-1
CASSTSEEGEQFF
TGTGCCAGCAGCACTAGCGAGGAGGGTGAGCAATTCTTC
>TRBV6-6|NA|TRBD1|TRBJ1-2
CASSPRRGQPNYGYTF
TGTGCCAGCAGTCCAAGAAGGGGACAGCCGAACTATGGCTACACCTTC
>TRBV6-5|NA|TRBD1|TRBJ1-3
CATSITLIGGSGNTIFF
TGTGCCACCAGTATCACCTTGATAGGGGGCTCTGGAAACACCATATTTTTT
>TRBV10-3|NA|TRBD1|TRBJ1-1
CAISGNRGDTEAFF
TGTGCCATCAGTGGGAACAGGGGGGACACTGAGGCTTTCTTT
>TRBV6-1|NA|TRBD2|TRBJ2-3
CATTETLAGGRDKQYF
TGTGCCACCACTGAGACCTTAGCGGGAGGGCGCGATAAGCAGTATTTT
>TRBV12-3/TRBV12-4|NA|TRBD2|TRBJ2-2
CVSRAGEWTGELFF
TGTGTCAGCAGGGCGGGAGAATGGACCGGGGAGTTGTTTTTT
>TRBV6-5|NA|NA|TRBJ1-1
CASSYSSMNIEAFF
TGTGCCAGCAGTTACAGCAGCATGAACATCGAAGCTTTCTTT
>TRBV12-3/TRBV12-4|NA|NA|TRBJ2-7
CANSSKDYEQYF
TGTGCCAACAGTAGCAAGGACTACGAGCAGTACTTC
>TRBV6-6|NA|NA|TRBJ1-5
CAGSYGQGTNQPRHF
TGTGCCGGCAGTTACGGCCAGGGTACTAATCAGCCCCGGCATTTT
>TRBV6-5|many|NA|TRBJ2-7
CASSYSRKAYEQYF
TGTGCCAGCAGTTACTCCCGGAAAGCCTACGAGCAGTACTTC
>TRBV10-3|NA|NA|TRBJ1-6
CAIRPGQPLNSPLHF
TGTGCCATCAGACCAGGACAGCCCCTTAATTCACCCCTCCACTTT
>TRBV11-2|NA|TRBD1|TRBJ2-7
CTSNTGTGRTYEQNF
TGTACCAGCAACACGGGGACAGGGCGCACATACGAGCAGAACTTC
>TRBV6-1|NA|NA|TRBJ1-5
CASSVATFNVRVHQPKHF
TGTGCCAGCAGTGTAGCGACCTTTAATGTCAGGGTTCATCAGCCCAAGCATTTT
>TRBV6-5|NA|NA|TRBJ1-2
CASSYGNGYTF
TGCGCCAGCAGCTACGGCAATGGCTACACCTTC
>TRBV11-2|NA|NA|TRBJ2-1
CVSSLGLGGTSEQFF
TGTGTCAGCAGCTTAGGCCTAGGTGGAACGAGTGAGCAGTTCTTC
>TRBV19|NA|NA|TRBJ2-1
CATSATSNEQFF
TGTGCCACTAGTGCAACTTCCAATGAGCAGTTCTTC
>TRBV5-6|NA|NA|TRBJ2-5
CASSSTGREAQYF
TGTGCCAGCAGTTCGACAGGGCGGGAGGCCCAGTACTTC
>TRBV10-2|NA|NA|TRBJ2-7
CASSVWRGRASNEQYF
NA
>TRBV6-6|NA|NA|TRBJ2-3
CASTEDSTTDTRYF
TGTGCCAGCACAGAAGACAGTACTACAGATACTCGGTATTTT
>TRBV5-1|NA|NA|TRBJ2-5
CASSSWTGHGISSSTQYF
TGCGCCAGCAGCTCTTGGACGGGACATGGGATATCGTCGAGCACCCAGTACTTC
>TRBV6-1|NA|NA|TRBJ2-7
CASRENPRNHPYEQYF
TGTGCCAGTAGAGAAAATCCCCGTAACCACCCCTACGAGCAGTACTTC
>TRBV29-1|once|TRBD2|TRBJ2-2
CSVMTSGREDTGKLFF
TGCAGCGTGATGACCAGCGGGAGGGAAGACACCGGGAAGCTGTTTTTT
>TRBV28|NA|TRBD1|TRBJ1-5
CDGRPTGAGQSQHF
TGTGACGGCAGGCCTACAGGGGCCGGTCAGTCCCAGCATTTT
>TRBV20-1|many|NA|TRBJ1-5
CSARVDSNQPQHF
TGCAGTGCTAGAGTTGATAGCAATCAGCCCCAGCATTTT
>TRBV29-1|many|NA|TRBJ1-4
CSVPGPTNEKLFF
TGCAGCGTGCCTGGACCGACTAATGAAAAACTGTTTTTT
>TRBV10-1|NA|NA|TRBJ2-2
CTNRLGRTGELFF
TGCACCAACCGACTAGGGAGAACCGGGGAGCTGTTTTTT
>TRBV20-1|NA|TRBD2|TRBJ2-2
CSARRLAGAGLAGEPFF
TGCAGTGCTAGGAGGCTAGCGGGAGCGGGGCTAGCCGGGGAGCCGTTTTTT
>TRBV9|NA|TRBD1|TRBJ2-1
CASSKYGTGGRNGQFF
TGTGCCAGCAGCAAATACGGGACAGGGGGCAGGAATGGGCAGTTCTTC
>TRBV4-1|NA|TRBD1|TRBJ2-3
CSSSRSGQGTDTQYF
TGCTCCAGCAGCCGATCGGGACAGGGCACAGATACGCAGTATTTT
>TRBV6-6|NA|NA|TRBJ2-3
CVSTDDRTTDTRYF
TGTGTCAGCACCGATGACAGGACCACAGATACGCGGTATTTT
>TRBV7-9|NA|NA|TRBJ2-5
CASNPPGGQQAIKTHYF
TGTGCCAGCAACCCTCCGGGGGGACAACAAGCGATAAAGACCCATTACTTC
>TRBV12-3/TRBV12-4|NA|TRBD1|TRBJ1-2
CASNIGTDYGYTF
TGTGCCAGTAACATCGGGACAGACTATGGCTACACCTTC
>TRBV6-1|NA|TRBD2|TRBJ2-7
CASSTGTSGRQSCEQYF
TGTGCCAGCAGTACCGGGACTAGTGGGAGACAGTCCTGCGAACAGTACTTC
>TRBV11-2|many|NA|TRBJ2-3
CASSLSGTDTQYF
TGTGCCAGCAGCTTATCTGGGACAGATACGCAGTATTTT
>TRBV28|many|NA|TRBJ2-7
CASTLGSGGEQYF
TGTGCCAGCACCCTTGGGTCTGGGGGTGAGCAGTACTTC
>TRBV5-6|NA|TRBD1|TRBJ1-1
CASSGQGAVVFF
TGTGCCAGCAGCGGACAGGGGGCGGTGGTTTTCTTC
>TRBV4-2|medium-sized|NA|TRBJ2-7
CASSQLGTLSYEQYF
TGTGCCAGCAGCCAGTTAGGGACTCTGTCCTACGAGCAGTACTTC
>TRBV6-1|NA|TRBD1|TRBJ2-1
CASSEVYRGSNEQFF
TGTGCCAGCAGTGAGGTATACAGGGGTAGCAATGAGCAGTTCTTC
>TRBV7-9|many|NA|TRBJ2-7
CASSLAEGLYEQYF
TGTGCCAGCAGCTTAGCAGAAGGTCTCTACGAGCAGTACTTC
>TRBV12-3/TRBV12-4|NA|NA|TRBJ1-5
CARSPGHATQHF
TGTGCCAGGAGTCCCGGACATGCGACTCAGCATTTT
>TRBV2|few|TRBD2|TRBJ2-2
CASDAGARTGELFF
TGTGCCAGCGACGCGGGAGCTCGGACCGGGGAGCTGTTTTTT
>TRBV12-3/TRBV12-4|once|TRBD1|TRBJ1-4
CASSQQGYDEKPFF
TGCGCCAGCAGTCAACAGGGGTATGATGAAAAACCGTTTTTT